These 9 T cell receptor beta chains came from one sample sequenced in a study of cytomegalovirus exposure and HLA in healthy donors. The PCR had 60 Vbeta and 13 Jbeta primers. Sequencing used immunoSEQ multiplex PCR; TCRdb keeps in-frame clones, though not all of them. This table has fewer than 80,000 clones, roughly 73% appearing once. Sequencing was carried out using PBMCs. All receptors derive from a woman aged 40 to 49 in good health and CMV-seropositive.

The rearrangement links TRBV5-1 to TRBJ1-2; 7 bases agree with TRBD1. Germline CDR1 SGHRS, CDR2 YFSETQ. This CDR3 comprises 13 residues. The V and J ends lost 1 base and 7 bases, in that order; junction bases with no gene match: 4. CDR3: CASSLMAGGGYTF. The CDR3 bases are TGCGCCAGCAGCTTGATGGCAGGGGGTGGCTACACCTTC.

Regarding this clone: Compared with germline, one end of the junction differs, possibly owing to a read error. This sequence joins TRBV7-9 and TRBJ2-4; D perhaps matches TRBD2 (7 bases). The V gene's germline CDR1 is SEHNR and CDR2 FQNEAQ (reference sequence). This CDR3 is built from 16 residues. This CDR3 reads CSSSSSRAGAGDIQYF. The CDR3 nucleotides read TGTTCCAGCAGCTCCAGCCGGGCGGGGGCCGGGGACATTCAGTACTTC.

This chain joins TRBV9 and TRBJ1-4; 9 nucleotides match TRBD1. CDR3 length: 15 residues. Germline CDR1 SGDLS, CDR2 YYNGEE. V lost 1 base and J lost 7; bases outside the gene matches: 5. This CDR3 is CASSVLGQGGEKLFF. As DNA, the CDR3 is TGTGCCAGCAGCGTACTGGGACAGGGCGGTGAAAAACTGTTTTTT.

This chain connects TRBV21-1 to TRBJ1-5; TRBD1 is the table's D call, not checked against the DNA. TRBV21-1 is given as a pseudogene. This CDR3 spans 15 amino acids. The CDR3, as DNA: TGTGCCAGCAGAACAGGGCCGCGGGGCAATCAGCCCCAGCATTTT. As protein: CASRTGPRGNQPQHF.

This rearrangement joins TRBV11-2 to TRBJ2-1, with 8 bases aligning to TRBD1. This CDR3 is built from 13 residues. Germline lookup yields CDR1 SGHAT and CDR2 FQNNGV. V dropped 10 bases and J dropped 8; count of bases not matched to a gene: 10. CDR3: CATTGEGRDEQFF. CDR3 in DNA: TGTGCCACGACAGGGGAAGGTAGAGATGAGCAGTTCTTC. The full variable domain, with the rest looked up from reference TRBV11-2 and TRBJ2-1, is EAGVAQSPRYKIIEKRQSVAFWCNPISGHATLYWYQQILGQGPKLLIQFQNNGVVDDSQLPKDRFSAERLKGVDSTLKIQPAKLEDSAVYLCATTGEGRDEQFFGPGTRLTVL.

The J gene is TRBJ2-3, the V gene TRBV29-1, with TRBD2 as a possible D gene (7 bases). Germline CDR1 is SQVTM and CDR2 is ANQGSEA. V was pared by 2 bases and J by 2 bases, with 14 bases between. CDR3 length: 15 amino acids. CDR3 DNA sequence: TGCAGCGTTGAATGGGGAGGGGGGGACACAGATACGCAGTATTTT. It codes for CSVEWGGGDTDTQYF.

The chain combines TRBV29-1 with TRBJ2-7, with 8 bases lining up with TRBD1. Per germline, CDR1 SQVTM and CDR2 ANQGSEA. This CDR3 is 15 amino acids long. With 1 base clipped from V and 6 bases from J, the junction kept 11 bases outside the gene matches. The CDR3 loop reads CSVEAPDREELEQYF. The CDR3 DNA is TGCAGCGTTGAAGCCCCGGACAGGGAGGAACTCGAGCAGTACTTC.

The chain has TRBV6-1 and TRBJ2-3, with 8 bases that match TRBD2. V lost 2 bases and J lost 4; bases outside the gene matches: 5. Germline-derived CDR1 and CDR2 are MNHNS and SASEGT. This CDR3 spans 15 amino acids. The CDR3 reads CASSETRGGADTQYF. The CDR3 DNA follows: TGTGCCAGCAGTGAAACACGGGGGGGGGCAGATACGCAGTATTTT.

The chain combines TRBV6-5 with TRBJ1-2; 10 nucleotides line up with TRBD1. The CDR3 runs to 14 residues. Germline V lookup: CDR1 MNHEY, CDR2 SVGAGI. V shed 8 bases, J shed 8 bases, and the junction held 11 bases outside the gene matches. The CDR3 region is CASLRSGQGDGYTF. The CDR3 bases are TGTGCCAGCCTCCGTTCTGGACAGGGGGACGGCTACACCTTC.